The T cell receptor (beta chain) described here comes from a study of T-cell memory formation after mild COVID-19. In TCRdb, the 5' RACE reads were re-called with MiXCR into one record per CDR3 protein. This repertoire shows some 330,000 distinct CDR3 sequences, approximately 21% found once; its top ten account for around an eighth. The CDR3 spans 16 residues. Trimming shortened V by 2 bases and J by 1 base, and 14 bases separated the two germline ends. Germline-derived CDR1 and CDR2 are MNHNS and SASEGT. The chain couples TRBV6-1 to TRBJ1-1, with D possibly matching TRBD1 (5 bases). The TCR was taken from an adult woman who had mild COVID-19 (a few samples of this study predate the infection). Cell type and time point are not known. The sample taken for sequencing was PBMCs or a T cell subset sorted from them (not recorded which). The CDR3 loop reads CASSENKGHPNTEAFF. CDR3 DNA sequence: TGTGCCAGCAGTGAAAATAAAGGACATCCGAACACTGAAGCTTTCTTT.